This is a list of T cell receptor beta chains from one sample in a study of blood T cells in healthy people across ages. TCRdb recomputed calls from the 5' RACE reads with MiXCR, one row per CDR3 protein. This table has 2 million or so distinct CDR3 sequences, around 50% appearing once. Input material: blood. Receptors originate from a woman aged 35 to 49 in good health. Both conserved end residues are part of each CDR3. Each record gives: D gene, J gene, clone size, V gene, CDR3 DNA, CDR3 protein. The D gene is left open where the match is weak. Size is stated for part of the rows, as once, few or many counts, or as a class when the clone is expanded.

D gene: .
J gene: TRBJ1-6
clone size: few
V gene: TRBV6-6
CDR3 DNA: TGTGCCAGCAGTTACCCGGGGGATAATTCACCCCTCCACTTT
CDR3 protein: CASSYPGDNSPLHF

D gene: .
J gene: TRBJ1-1
clone size: few
V gene: TRBV29-1
CDR3 DNA: TGCAGCGTCCACCCCGGAGGGGGAACCGACACTGAAGCTTTCTTT
CDR3 protein: CSVHPGGGTDTEAFF

D gene: .
J gene: TRBJ2-3
clone size: .
V gene: TRBV28
CDR3 DNA: TGTGCCAGTACCCGTTTGGGGCCGGCAGATACGCAGTATTTT
CDR3 protein: CASTRLGPADTQYF

D gene: .
J gene: TRBJ2-7
clone size: .
V gene: TRBV5-1
CDR3 DNA: TGCGCCAGCAGCCTGGACCCTCGCTCGGACTACGAGCAGTACTTC
CDR3 protein: CASSLDPRSDYEQYF

D gene: .
J gene: TRBJ2-5
clone size: .
V gene: TRBV3-1
CDR3 DNA: TGTGCCAGCAGCCCCATAGGGACAACGTCTATAGAGTACTTC
CDR3 protein: CASSPIGTTSIEYF

D gene: TRBD1
J gene: TRBJ1-2
clone size: few
V gene: TRBV20-1
CDR3 DNA: TGCAGTGCTAGAGGGGACAGGGAATTCTATGGCTACACCTTC
CDR3 protein: CSARGDREFYGYTF

D gene: .
J gene: TRBJ2-5
clone size: .
V gene: TRBV27
CDR3 DNA: TGTGCCAGCAGTTTAAACCGGGTTGTAGAGACCCAGTACTTC
CDR3 protein: CASSLNRVVETQYF

D gene: .
J gene: TRBJ1-1
clone size: once
V gene: TRBV7-2
CDR3 DNA: TGTGCCAGCAGCTTAGCTCTGGGACGGAACACTGAAGCTTTCTTT
CDR3 protein: CASSLALGRNTEAFF

D gene: .
J gene: TRBJ2-5
clone size: few
V gene: TRBV12-3/TRBV12-4
CDR3 DNA: TGTGCCAGCGCGACAGAAGAGACCCAGTACTTC
CDR3 protein: CASATEETQYF

D gene: .
J gene: TRBJ1-1
clone size: few
V gene: TRBV29-1
CDR3 DNA: TGCAGCGCCTCGGACAACACTGAAGCTTTCTTT
CDR3 protein: CSASDNTEAFF

D gene: .
J gene: TRBJ1-1
clone size: .
V gene: TRBV5-5
CDR3 DNA: TGTGCCAGCAGCTTGGGAGCCTCACAGAACACTGAAGCTTTCTTT
CDR3 protein: CASSLGASQNTEAFF

D gene: .
J gene: TRBJ2-7
clone size: .
V gene: TRBV7-2
CDR3 DNA: TGTGCCAGCAGCCCCCAAAGCGGGTCCTCCTACGAGCAGTACTTC
CDR3 protein: CASSPQSGSSYEQYF

D gene: TRBD1
J gene: TRBJ2-7
clone size: .
V gene: TRBV7-9
CDR3 DNA: TGTGCCAGCAGCCGACCCGACAGGGGCTACGAGCAGTACTTC
CDR3 protein: CASSRPDRGYEQYF

D gene: TRBD2
J gene: TRBJ2-1
clone size: .
V gene: TRBV5-1
CDR3 DNA: TGCGCCAGCAGCTTGGCTCCAGCCCAGCGGGGGCTCTACAATGAGCAGTTCTTC
CDR3 protein: CASSLAPAQRGLYNEQFF

D gene: TRBD2
J gene: TRBJ2-5
clone size: .
V gene: TRBV7-2
CDR3 DNA: TGTGCCAGCAGCTTAGTAATAAGGGCGCGGGAGGTACAAGAGACCCAGTACTTC
CDR3 protein: CASSLVIRAREVQETQYF

D gene: .
J gene: TRBJ1-5
clone size: .
V gene: TRBV6-1
CDR3 DNA: TGTGCCAGCGGGCCAACTTGGGCTCAGCCCCAGCATTTT
CDR3 protein: CASGPTWAQPQHF

D gene: .
J gene: TRBJ1-2
clone size: few
V gene: TRBV7-2
CDR3 DNA: TGTGCCAGCAGCTTAGAGGCGCCAGGAAGCGCCTCGGGCTACACCTTC
CDR3 protein: CASSLEAPGSASGYTF

D gene: .
J gene: TRBJ2-7
clone size: few
V gene: TRBV29-1
CDR3 DNA: TGCAGCGCTGGACAGATCTACTACGAGCAGTACTTC
CDR3 protein: CSAGQIYYEQYF

D gene: TRBD1
J gene: TRBJ1-2
clone size: .
V gene: TRBV24-1
CDR3 DNA: TGTGCCACCAGTGATTCCGGACAGGCCCCGGGCTACACCTTC
CDR3 protein: CATSDSGQAPGYTF

D gene: .
J gene: TRBJ1-2
clone size: few
V gene: TRBV20-1
CDR3 DNA: TGCAGTGCTAGAGATCGGAACAGAGACTATGGCTACACCTTC
CDR3 protein: CSARDRNRDYGYTF

D gene: .
J gene: TRBJ1-5
clone size: once
V gene: TRBV20-1
CDR3 DNA: TGCAGTGCTAGAGATCTAGGGGACCAGCCCCAGCATTTT
CDR3 protein: CSARDLGDQPQHF

D gene: .
J gene: TRBJ2-5
clone size: .
V gene: TRBV27
CDR3 DNA: TGTGCCAGCAGTTTAAAACGATCAGGGCCAGTAGGGACCCAGTACTTC
CDR3 protein: CASSLKRSGPVGTQYF

D gene: .
J gene: TRBJ1-4
clone size: .
V gene: TRBV7-2
CDR3 DNA: TGTGCCAGCAGCTTCTCACCGGGTGGGATTGAAAAACTGTTTTTT
CDR3 protein: CASSFSPGGIEKLFF

D gene: .
J gene: TRBJ2-1
clone size: many
V gene: TRBV12-3/TRBV12-4
CDR3 DNA: TGTGCCAGCAGCCGAAGGGGGGCTCGTACCAGTGAGCAGTTCTTC
CDR3 protein: CASSRRGARTSEQFF

D gene: TRBD1
J gene: TRBJ2-4
clone size: .
V gene: TRBV7-2
CDR3 DNA: TGTGCCAGCAGCTCCCTAGGGGCCCAGGGGGCTGGGGGAAACATTCAGTACTTC
CDR3 protein: CASSSLGAQGAGGNIQYF

D gene: TRBD2
J gene: TRBJ2-3
clone size: .
V gene: TRBV9
CDR3 DNA: TGTGCCAGCACCGGGGGGGGCGGGCCCACGGATACGCAGTATTTT
CDR3 protein: CASTGGGGPTDTQYF

D gene: .
J gene: TRBJ2-7
clone size: few
V gene: TRBV6-5
CDR3 DNA: TGTGCCAGCAGTTACTTCCGGGGTTTAGTCCACGAGCAGTACTTC
CDR3 protein: CASSYFRGLVHEQYF

D gene: .
J gene: TRBJ2-7
clone size: .
V gene: TRBV7-2
CDR3 DNA: TGTGCCAGCAGCCCTAACAGGGCGAGCTCCTACAATGAGCAGTACTTC
CDR3 protein: CASSPNRASSYNEQYF

D gene: .
J gene: TRBJ2-5
clone size: few
V gene: TRBV15
CDR3 DNA: TGTGCCACCGAAGGAGGGGGTAGGCAAGAGACCCAGTACTTC
CDR3 protein: CATEGGGRQETQYF

D gene: .
J gene: TRBJ2-5
clone size: .
V gene: TRBV20-1
CDR3 DNA: TGCAGTCCACGAAGGGAACATCCAGAGACCCAGTACTTC
CDR3 protein: CSPRREHPETQYF

D gene: .
J gene: TRBJ2-7
clone size: .
V gene: TRBV9
CDR3 DNA: TGTGCCAGCAGCGTAGGTGGGGCAGGGGTAAACGAGCAGTACTTC
CDR3 protein: CASSVGGAGVNEQYF